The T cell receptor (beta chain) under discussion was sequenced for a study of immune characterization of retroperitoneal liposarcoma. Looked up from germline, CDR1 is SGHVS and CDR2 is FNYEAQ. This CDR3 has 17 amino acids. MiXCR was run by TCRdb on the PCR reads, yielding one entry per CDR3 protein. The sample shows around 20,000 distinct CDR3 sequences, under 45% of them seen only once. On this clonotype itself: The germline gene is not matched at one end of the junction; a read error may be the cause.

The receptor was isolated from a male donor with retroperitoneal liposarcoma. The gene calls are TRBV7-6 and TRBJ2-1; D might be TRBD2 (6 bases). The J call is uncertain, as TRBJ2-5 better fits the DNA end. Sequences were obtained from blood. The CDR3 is CDSRPPFRRGEGETQYF. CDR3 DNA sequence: TGTGACAGCCGCCCCCCTTTCCGGCGGGGCGAGGGGGAGACCCAGTACTTC.